This entry lists 21 T cell receptor beta chains sequenced from one sample in a study of coeliac disease. TCRdb's copy holds only in-frame clones and misses some; the assay was immunoSEQ multiplex PCR. The repertoire consists of thousands of clones, with 70% to 80% occurring once and the leading ten covering approximately 6%. The sequencing sample was made of lamina propria lymphocytes from the gut. The receptors shown here come from a man in his thirties or forties with celiac disease.

The CDR3, as DNA: TGCGCCAGCAGCTTAGCCAGGGGCAGCCCCTATAATTCACCCCTCCACTTT. Residues: CASSLARGSPYNSPLHF. J is TRBJ1-6 and V is TRBV5-1; D possibly corresponds to TRBD1 (6 bases). Trimming left V 2 bases short and J 2 bases short, with 14 bases between. CDR3 length: 17 residues. Germline CDR1 is SGHRS and CDR2 is YFSETQ. The full variable domain, in which reference TRBV5-1 and TRBJ1-6 provide the parts outside the CDR3, is KAGVTQTPRYLIKTRGQQVTLSCSPISGHRSVSWYQQTPGQGLQFLFEYFSETQRNKGNFPGRFSGRQFSNSRSEMNVSTLELGDSALYLCASSLARGSPYNSPLHFGNGTRLTVT.

For the CDR3, the DNA is TGTGCCAGCAGCAAAGGTGGTGGGAGTTCCTACGAGCAGTACTTC. Residues: CASSKGGGSSYEQYF. This chain connects TRBV21-1 to TRBJ2-7; TRBD2, the table's D call, was not compared with the DNA. TRBV21-1 is shown as a pseudogene. The CDR3 consists of 15 residues.

This chain joins TRBV2 and TRBJ2-7; TRBD1 aligns across 11 bases. The length of the CDR3 is 13 residues. Losses at the gene ends were 4 bases for V and 4 bases for J; bases not matched to a gene: 0. Germline values: CDR1 SNHLY, CDR2 FYNNEI. The CDR3 DNA reads TGTGCCAGCAGTGGGGACAGGGGGTACGAGCAGTACTTC. This gives the protein CASSGDRGYEQYF.

This chain connects TRBV10-3 to TRBJ1-2; D may be TRBD1 (5 bases). V was shortened by 7 bases and J by 0 bases, with 9 bases between the two germline ends. Germline V lookup: CDR1 ENHRY, CDR2 SYGVKD. The CDR3 is made up of 13 amino acids. For the CDR3, the DNA is TGTGCCATCACCGTGGACACTAACTATGGCTACACCTTC. Its protein product is CAITVDTNYGYTF.

There are a few counts of this clone. The CDR3: CASSFPLSGRDGGNEQFF. The CDR3 DNA reads TGTGCCAGCAGCTTCCCACTAAGCGGGAGGGATGGGGGCAATGAGCAGTTCTTC. This chain uses TRBV7-9 with TRBJ2-1, with 10 bases identical to TRBD2. There are 18 residues in the CDR3. V shed 3 bases and J 6 bases; nucleotides not matched to a gene: 14. Germline values: CDR1 SEHNR, CDR2 FQNEAQ (reference sequence).

The chain carries TRBV5-4 and TRBJ1-2; 7 bases fit TRBD1. In germline, CDR1 is SGHNT, CDR2 YYREEE (reference sequence). The CDR3 consists of 15 residues. V was clipped by 5 bases and J by 1 base; unmatched bases: 8. CDR3 DNA sequence: TGTGCCAGCAGTCGACAGGGCCCGCTTAACTATGGCTACACCTTC. The encoded protein is CASSRQGPLNYGYTF.

J is TRBJ1-4 and V is TRBV2, with a weak D call TRBD1 (5 bases). The CDR3 totals 12 residues. The V gene lost 6 bases and the J gene lost 8 bases, with 10 bases spanning the gap. CDR1 SNHLY and CDR2 FYNNEI come from the germline V gene. The CDR3 loop is CASRHHREKLFF. In DNA form, the CDR3 reads TGTGCCAGCAGGCACCACAGGGAAAAACTGTTTTTT.

This sequence joins TRBV28 and TRBJ1-1, with TRBD1 matching 7 bases. This CDR3 spans 16 amino acids. Germline assignment: CDR1 MDHEN and CDR2 SYDVKM. V dropped 10 bases and J dropped 0; count of bases not matched to a gene: 14. As DNA, the CDR3 is TGTGCCATCAACGCCAGGGGGGCTTTGATGAACACTGAAGCTTTCTTT. Translated: CAINARGALMNTEAFF.

V is TRBV9 and J is TRBJ2-5; TRBD1 matches 10 bases. The DNA end is more similar to TRBJ2-7, so the J call may be wrong. Germline CDR1 SGDLS, CDR2 YYNGEE. The CDR3 spans 15 residues. The CDR3 sequence: CASSIQTGGKYEQYF. CDR3 DNA sequence: TGTGCCAGCAGCATCCAGACAGGGGGCAAGTACGAGCAGTACTTC.

To note about this clone: One end of the junction does not line up with germline, which may come from a read error. The gene calls are TRBV27 and TRBJ2-7; D is unresolved. The length of the CDR3 is 13 residues. Germline CDR1 MNHEY, CDR2 SMNVEV (reference sequence). CDR3 DNA: TGTGCCAGCAGTTTCTCAGTTTCCTCCGAGCAGTACTTC. Its translation: CASSFSVSSEQYF.

The V and J genes are TRBV7-2 and TRBJ2-3, with 10 bases fitting TRBD2. The CDR3 is 17 residues long. The germline gives CDR1 SGHTA, CDR2 FQGNSA. V lost 4 bases, J lost 4 bases, and 11 bases stayed unmatched. CDR3 sequence: CASSSRQGTSVADTQYF. The DNA for the CDR3 is TGTGCCAGCAGCTCCCGGCAAGGGACTAGCGTTGCAGATACGCAGTATTTT.

In this sample, this clone is medium-sized. The V and J genes are TRBV28 and TRBJ1-5; the D is unclear. Trimming took off 5 bases at V and 13 bases at J, with 9 bases between the two ends. CDR3 length: 10 amino acids. Per the germline V gene, CDR1 is MDHEN and CDR2 is SYDVKM. The CDR3 loop reads CASSRSKQHF. In DNA form, the CDR3 reads TGTGCCAGCAGTCGGTCCAAACAGCATTTT.

The chain uses TRBV9 and TRBJ1-1; TRBD1 aligns across 10 bases. Germline values: CDR1 SGDLS, CDR2 YYNGEE. CDR3 length equals 16 residues. The V gene end was trimmed by 4 bases and the J gene end by 0 bases; junction bases not matched to a gene: 6. The CDR3 sequence is CASSKYDRGLNTEAFF. The CDR3 nucleotides read TGTGCCAGCAGCAAATACGACAGGGGGCTGAACACTGAAGCTTTCTTT.

V is TRBV5-5 and J is TRBJ2-7; 8 nucleotides align to TRBD2. Germline V CDR1 and CDR2: SGHKS, YYEKEE (reference sequence). V lost 3 bases, J lost 2 bases, and 7 bases stayed unmatched. CDR3 size: 15 residues. The CDR3 bases are TGTGCCAGCAGCTCCGTCCGGGGGGGCGCCTACGAGCAGTACTTC. Protein: CASSSVRGGAYEQYF.

The chain joins TRBV27 to TRBJ2-3; 9 nucleotides line up with TRBD2. The CDR3 consists of 14 residues. Germline V gene data show CDR1 as MNHEY and CDR2 as SMNVEV (reference sequence). V lost 7 bases, J lost 4 bases, and 6 bases stayed unmatched. CDR3 in amino acids: CASTSGGSADTQYF. CDR3 nucleotide sequence: TGTGCCAGCACCAGCGGGGGGTCCGCAGATACGCAGTATTTT.

This clone was detected only a few times. The CDR3 here is CASSKTSGSYNEQFF. In DNA, the CDR3 is TGTGCCAGTAGTAAAACTAGCGGCTCCTACAATGAGCAGTTCTTC. The chain has TRBV19 and TRBJ2-1; TRBD2 matches 8 bases. V was clipped by 4 bases and J by 0 bases; unmatched bases: 2. The germline V gene has CDR1 LNHDA and CDR2 SQIVND (reference sequence). This CDR3 comprises 15 residues.

The genes are TRBV9 and TRBJ2-1; TRBD1 matches at 8 bases. CDR1 and CDR2 (germline): SGDLS, YYNGEE. The CDR3 is 15 amino acids. Trimming took 2 bases from V and 8 from J; bases not matched to a gene: 9. This CDR3 is CASSVGLGQGDEQFF. In nucleotides, the CDR3 is TGTGCCAGCAGCGTGGGTCTCGGACAGGGTGATGAGCAGTTCTTC.

V is TRBV11-3 and J is TRBJ2-3; D perhaps matches TRBD2 (6 bases). CDR3 length equals 15 residues. The germline V gene has CDR1 SGHNT and CDR2 YENEEA. Trimming took 6 bases from V and 4 from J, leaving 17 bases between them. The CDR3 region has the DNA TGTGCCAGCAGTAGGGGACTTTTGGAAGCAGATACGCAGTATTTT. Its protein is CASSRGLLEADTQYF.

The V call is TRBV6-5, the J call TRBJ2-1; TRBD2 matches 9 bases. Germline V gene data show CDR1 as MNHEY and CDR2 as SVGAGI. The CDR3 is made up of 15 amino acids. Unmatched junction bases numbered 12, after V lost 8 bases and J lost 7 bases. The CDR3: CASGRLAGYRNEQFF. CDR3 coding DNA: TGTGCCAGCGGACGGCTAGCGGGATATCGTAATGAGCAGTTCTTC.

This clone was picked up one time. The chain is built from TRBV4-1 and TRBJ2-3; 9 nucleotides agree with TRBD2. Germline-derived CDR1 and CDR2 are MGHRA and YSYEKL. The ends lost 3 bases at V and 11 bases at J; junction bases unmatched: 6. The CDR3 has 13 amino acids. The CDR3 DNA reads as TGCGCCAGCAGCCAGCAGACTAGCGGTATGCAGTATTTT. Its translation is CASSQQTSGMQYF.

This clone appeared a few times. V usage is TRBV6-5 and J usage is TRBJ1-1; 8 bases fit TRBD1. The germline CDR1 and CDR2 sequences are MNHEY and SVGAGI. The V and J ends lost 5 bases and 1 base, in that order; junction bases with no gene match: 6. CDR3 length: 15 amino acids. CDR3 sequence reads: CASSPTGTGNTEAFF. DNA of the CDR3: TGTGCCAGCAGTCCCACCGGGACAGGGAACACTGAAGCTTTCTTT.